Sequencing of this T cell receptor beta chain was carried out in a study of tumor and adjacent non-tumor tissue in lung cancer. Regarding the study as a whole: Tumor repertoires had a smaller top 100 clone share than normal lung.

CDR1 and CDR2 (germline): DFQATT, SNEGSKA (reference sequence). The CDR3 extends over 14 amino acids. V was pared by 0 bases and J by 3 bases, with 12 bases between. Three rounds of nested PCR, following a modified ARM-PCR protocol, produced the TCRbeta library. TCRdb passed the multiplex PCR reads through MiXCR, listing each CDR3 protein once. The table lists 70,000 to 95,000 distinct CDR3 sequences, over 65% of them singletons, with around 40% in the top ten. A word on this clonotype: Its antigen is unknown. A much larger clone sits a single nucleotide away, making a read error possible.

RNA was extracted from bulk tissue without any cell sorting. More than 3 cm separated this lung sample from the edge of the tumor. Sequencing was performed on distant non-tumor lung tissue. This chain links TRBV20-1 with TRBJ2-7, with TRBD1 as a possible D gene (5 bases). The receptor comes from a man between 65 and 85 years old with non-small cell lung cancer. CDR3 nucleotide sequence: TGCAGTGCTAGAGAAGATGGCAGGGTCTACGAGCAGTACTTC. Translated: CSAREDGRVYEQYF.